This TCR beta chain was found in a study of blood T cell repertoires in COVID-19. Study details: Researchers got acute and convalescent COVID-19 samples from the United States, Italy and Spain. Sources were T cells, B-cell-depleted T cells, or PBMCs; the material itself was cDNA or gDNA.

Trimming cost V 0 bases and J 2 bases; bases outside gene matches: 8. Looked up from germline, CDR1 is SGHNT and CDR2 is YYREEE (reference sequence). CDR3 length: 17 residues. Only in-frame clones appear in the TCRdb table, and some are missing; sequencing was by immunoSEQ multiplex PCR. The sample contains fewer than 200,000 clones, about four fifths of which appear only once. The rearrangement uses TRBV5-4 and TRBJ2-7; 10 bases are a match to TRBD2. Specimen: peripheral blood. The sequence was collected from a man between 65 and 80 years old with active or convalescent COVID-19. The DNA of the CDR3 is TGTGCCAGCAGCTTGGCGGCTAGCGGGGGCTCCGCCTACGAGCAGTACTTC. Protein product: CASSLAASGGSAYEQYF.